This T cell receptor (beta chain) was recorded in a study of response to subunit inactivated influenza vaccine. Study findings and constraints: T cells newly recruited by each seasonal influenza vaccination are few, the authors suggested.

TCRdb recomputed calls from the RT-PCR reads with MiXCR, one row per CDR3 protein. Of 500,000 or so distinct CDR3 sequences detected, about 10% appear once; the ten largest clones hold approximately 12%. About this clonotype itself: The antigen is undetermined.

The sequence derives from a man between 50 and 59 years old who received an inactivated influenza vaccine. This specimen was PBMCs from blood, taken 45 days after vaccination.

In DNA, the CDR3 is TGTGCCAGCAGTATATTAGGGACTAGCGGTTACAATGAGCAGTTCTTC. Amino acids: CASSILGTSGYNEQFF. This chain joins TRBV27 and TRBJ2-1; 11 bases are shared with TRBD2. The V gene end was trimmed by 5 bases and the J gene end by 4 bases; junction bases not matched to a gene: 7. The CDR3 has 16 amino acids. Germline V gene sequence: CDR1 MNHEY, CDR2 SMNVEV (reference sequence).